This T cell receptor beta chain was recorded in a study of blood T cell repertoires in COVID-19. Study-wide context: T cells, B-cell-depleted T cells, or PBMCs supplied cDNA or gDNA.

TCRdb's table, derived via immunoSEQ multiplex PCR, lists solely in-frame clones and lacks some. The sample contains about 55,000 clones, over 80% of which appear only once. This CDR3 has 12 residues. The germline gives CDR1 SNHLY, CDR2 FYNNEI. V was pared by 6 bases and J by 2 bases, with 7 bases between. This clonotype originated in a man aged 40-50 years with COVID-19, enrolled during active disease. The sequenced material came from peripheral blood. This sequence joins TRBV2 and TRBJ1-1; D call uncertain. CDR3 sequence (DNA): TGTGCCAGCAGCGTAGAAAACACTGAAGCTTTCTTT. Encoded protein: CASSVENTEAFF.